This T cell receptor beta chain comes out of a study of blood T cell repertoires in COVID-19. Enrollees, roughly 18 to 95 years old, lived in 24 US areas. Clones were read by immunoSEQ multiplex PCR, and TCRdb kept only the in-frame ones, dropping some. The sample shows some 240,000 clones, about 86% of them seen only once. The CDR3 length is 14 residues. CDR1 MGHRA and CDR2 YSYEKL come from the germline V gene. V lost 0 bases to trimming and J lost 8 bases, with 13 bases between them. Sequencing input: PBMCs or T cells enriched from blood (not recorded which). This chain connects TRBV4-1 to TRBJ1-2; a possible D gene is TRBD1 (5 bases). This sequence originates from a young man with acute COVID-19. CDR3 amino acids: CASSQDGLTDGYTF. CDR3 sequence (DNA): TGCGCCAGCAGCCAAGATGGGTTGACAGACGGCTACACCTTC.